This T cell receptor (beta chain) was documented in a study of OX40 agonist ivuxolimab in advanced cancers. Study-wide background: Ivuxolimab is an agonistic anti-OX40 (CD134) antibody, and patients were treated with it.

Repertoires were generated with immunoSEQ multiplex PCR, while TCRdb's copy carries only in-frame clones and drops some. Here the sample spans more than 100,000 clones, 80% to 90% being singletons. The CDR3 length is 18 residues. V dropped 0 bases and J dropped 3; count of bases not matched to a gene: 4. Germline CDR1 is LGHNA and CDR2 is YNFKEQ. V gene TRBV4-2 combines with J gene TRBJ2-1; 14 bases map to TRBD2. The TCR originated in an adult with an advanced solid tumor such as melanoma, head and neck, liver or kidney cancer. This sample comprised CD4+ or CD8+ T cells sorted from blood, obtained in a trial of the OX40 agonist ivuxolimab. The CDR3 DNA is TGTGCCAGCAGCCAAGAGCCGGGGACTAGCGGGGGCTACAATGAGCAGTTCTTC. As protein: CASSQEPGTSGGYNEQFF.